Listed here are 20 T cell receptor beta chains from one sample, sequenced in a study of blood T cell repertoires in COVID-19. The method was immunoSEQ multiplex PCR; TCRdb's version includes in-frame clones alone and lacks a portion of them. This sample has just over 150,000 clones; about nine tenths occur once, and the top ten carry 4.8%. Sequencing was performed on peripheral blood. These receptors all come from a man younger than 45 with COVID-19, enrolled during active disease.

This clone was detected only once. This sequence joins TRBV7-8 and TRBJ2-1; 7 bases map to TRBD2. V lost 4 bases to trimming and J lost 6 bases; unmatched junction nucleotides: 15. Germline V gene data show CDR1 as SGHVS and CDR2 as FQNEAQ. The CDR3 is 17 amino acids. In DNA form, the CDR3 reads TGTGCCAGCAGCTCACTGGGACTAACCTCTTTAGGCAATGAGCAGTTCTTC. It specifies CASSSLGLTSLGNEQFF.

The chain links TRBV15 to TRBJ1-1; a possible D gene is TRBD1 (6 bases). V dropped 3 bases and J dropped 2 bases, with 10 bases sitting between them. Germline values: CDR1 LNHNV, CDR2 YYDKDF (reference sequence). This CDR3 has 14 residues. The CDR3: CATSSPTGNTEAFF. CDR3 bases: TGTGCCACCAGCAGCCCGACAGGAAACACTGAAGCTTTCTTT.

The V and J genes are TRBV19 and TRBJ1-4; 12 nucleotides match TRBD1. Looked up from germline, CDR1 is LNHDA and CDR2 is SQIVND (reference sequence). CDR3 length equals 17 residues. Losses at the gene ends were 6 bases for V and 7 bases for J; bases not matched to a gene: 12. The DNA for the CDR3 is TGTGCCAGTAGCCTCGGGACAGGGGGCAGTTGGAGTGAAAAACTGTTTTTT. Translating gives CASSLGTGGSWSEKLFF.

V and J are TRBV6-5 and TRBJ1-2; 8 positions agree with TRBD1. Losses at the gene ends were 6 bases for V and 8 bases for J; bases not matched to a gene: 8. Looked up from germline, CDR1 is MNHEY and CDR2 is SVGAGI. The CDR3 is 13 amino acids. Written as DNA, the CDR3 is TGTGCCAGCAGACCCGGACAGGGAGGGGGCTACACCTTC. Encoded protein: CASRPGQGGGYTF.

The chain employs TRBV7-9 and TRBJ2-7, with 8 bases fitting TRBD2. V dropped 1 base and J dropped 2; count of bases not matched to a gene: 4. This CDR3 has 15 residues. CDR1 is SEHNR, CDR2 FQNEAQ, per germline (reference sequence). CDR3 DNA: TGTGCCAGCAGCTTAGGCGGGAGGTTCGCCTACGAGCAGTACTTC. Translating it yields CASSLGGRFAYEQYF.

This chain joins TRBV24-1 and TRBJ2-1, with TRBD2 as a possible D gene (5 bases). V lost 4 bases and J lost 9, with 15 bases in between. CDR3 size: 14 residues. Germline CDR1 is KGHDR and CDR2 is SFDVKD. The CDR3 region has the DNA TGTGCCACCAGTGACATAGGGAGAGGAGGTGAGCAGTTCTTC. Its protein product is CATSDIGRGGEQFF.

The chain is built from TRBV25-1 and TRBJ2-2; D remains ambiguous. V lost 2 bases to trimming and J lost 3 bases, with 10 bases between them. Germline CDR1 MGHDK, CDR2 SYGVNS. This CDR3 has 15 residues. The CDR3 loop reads CASSESNSYTGELFF. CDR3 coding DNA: TGTGCCAGCAGTGAAAGTAACAGTTACACCGGGGAGCTGTTTTTT.

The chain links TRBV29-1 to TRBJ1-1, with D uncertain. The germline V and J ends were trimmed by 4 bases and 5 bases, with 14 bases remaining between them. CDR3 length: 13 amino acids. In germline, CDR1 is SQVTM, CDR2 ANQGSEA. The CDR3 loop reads CSVVSYFITEAFF. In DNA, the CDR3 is TGCAGCGTTGTATCCTACTTCATTACTGAAGCTTTCTTT. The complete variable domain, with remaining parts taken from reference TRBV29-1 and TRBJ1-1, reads SAVISQKPSRDICQRGTSLTIQCQVDSQVTMMFWYRQQPGQSLTLIATANQGSEATYESGFVIDKFPISRPNLTFSTLTVSNMSPEDSSIYLCSVVSYFITEAFFGQGTRLTVV.

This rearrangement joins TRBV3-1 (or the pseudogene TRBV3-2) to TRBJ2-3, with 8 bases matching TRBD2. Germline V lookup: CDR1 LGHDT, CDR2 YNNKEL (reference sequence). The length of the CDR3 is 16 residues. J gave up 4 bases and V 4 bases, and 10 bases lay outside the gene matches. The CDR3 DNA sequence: TGTGCCAGCAGCCCCACCGGAACTAGCGGATCAGATACGCAGTATTTT. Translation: CASSPTGTSGSDTQYF.

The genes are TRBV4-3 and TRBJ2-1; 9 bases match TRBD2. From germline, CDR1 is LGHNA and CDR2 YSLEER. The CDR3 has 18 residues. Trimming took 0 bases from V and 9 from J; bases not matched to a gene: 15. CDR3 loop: CASSQEELLAGPWGEQFF. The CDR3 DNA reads TGCGCCAGCAGCCAAGAGGAACTCCTAGCGGGACCTTGGGGTGAGCAGTTCTTC.

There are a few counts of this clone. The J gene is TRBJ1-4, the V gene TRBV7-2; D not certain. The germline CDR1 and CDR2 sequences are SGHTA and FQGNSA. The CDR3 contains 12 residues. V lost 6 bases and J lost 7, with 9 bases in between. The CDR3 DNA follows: TGTGCCAGCAGTCCCGGGTTTGAAAAACTGTTTTTT. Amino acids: CASSPGFEKLFF.

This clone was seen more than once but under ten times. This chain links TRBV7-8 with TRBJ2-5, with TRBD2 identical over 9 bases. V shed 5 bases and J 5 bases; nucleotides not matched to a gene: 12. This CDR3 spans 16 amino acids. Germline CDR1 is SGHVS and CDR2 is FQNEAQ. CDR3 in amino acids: CASSGKGLAGSETQYF. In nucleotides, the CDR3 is TGTGCCAGCAGCGGAAAGGGGCTAGCGGGATCGGAGACCCAGTACTTC.

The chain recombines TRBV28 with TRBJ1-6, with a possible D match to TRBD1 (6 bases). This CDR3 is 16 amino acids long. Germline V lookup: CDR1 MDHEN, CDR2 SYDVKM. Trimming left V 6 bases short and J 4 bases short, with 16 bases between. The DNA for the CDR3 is TGTGCCAGCAGCTTTTCACAGGGACCGTATAATTCACCCCTCCACTTT. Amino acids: CASSFSQGPYNSPLHF.

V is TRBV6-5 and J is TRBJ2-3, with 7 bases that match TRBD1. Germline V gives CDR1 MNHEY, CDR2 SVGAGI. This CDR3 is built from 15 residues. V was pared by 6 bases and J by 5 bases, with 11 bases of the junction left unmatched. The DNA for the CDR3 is TGTGCCAGCAGCGAGACAACCACAGGGGAAGATACGCAGTATTTT. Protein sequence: CASSETTTGEDTQYF.

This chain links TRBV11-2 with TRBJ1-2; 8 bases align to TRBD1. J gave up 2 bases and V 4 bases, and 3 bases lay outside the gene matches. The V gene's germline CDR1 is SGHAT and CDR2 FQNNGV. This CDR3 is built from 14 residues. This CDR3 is CASSYTGGNYGYTF. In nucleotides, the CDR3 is TGTGCCAGCAGCTACACAGGGGGGAACTATGGCTACACCTTC.

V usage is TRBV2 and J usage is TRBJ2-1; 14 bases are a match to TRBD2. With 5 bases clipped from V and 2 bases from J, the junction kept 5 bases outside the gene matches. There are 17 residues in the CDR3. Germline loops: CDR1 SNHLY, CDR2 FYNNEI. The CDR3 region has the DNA TGTGCCAGCAGTCTTCGGACTAGCGGGAGGCCCTACAATGAGCAGTTCTTC. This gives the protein CASSLRTSGRPYNEQFF.

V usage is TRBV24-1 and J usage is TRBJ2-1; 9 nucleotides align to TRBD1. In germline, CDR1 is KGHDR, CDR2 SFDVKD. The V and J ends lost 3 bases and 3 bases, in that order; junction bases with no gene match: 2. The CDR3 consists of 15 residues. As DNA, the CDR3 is TGTGCCACCAGTGATGACAGGGGGAACTACAATGAGCAGTTCTTC. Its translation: CATSDDRGNYNEQFF.

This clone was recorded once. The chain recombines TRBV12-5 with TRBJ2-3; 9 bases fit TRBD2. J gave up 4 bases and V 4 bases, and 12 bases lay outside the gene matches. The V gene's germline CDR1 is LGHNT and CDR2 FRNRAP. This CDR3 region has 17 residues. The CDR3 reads CASGSPPGLAGSDTQYF. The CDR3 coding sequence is TGTGCTAGTGGTTCGCCTCCGGGACTAGCAGGTTCAGATACGCAGTATTTT.

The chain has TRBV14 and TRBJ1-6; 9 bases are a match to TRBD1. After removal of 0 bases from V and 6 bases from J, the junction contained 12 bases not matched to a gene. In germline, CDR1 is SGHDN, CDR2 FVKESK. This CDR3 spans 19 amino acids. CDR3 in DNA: TGTGCCAGCAGCCAAGATCTGGGTACAGGGGGCCCTATTAATTCACCCCTCCACTTT. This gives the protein CASSQDLGTGGPINSPLHF.

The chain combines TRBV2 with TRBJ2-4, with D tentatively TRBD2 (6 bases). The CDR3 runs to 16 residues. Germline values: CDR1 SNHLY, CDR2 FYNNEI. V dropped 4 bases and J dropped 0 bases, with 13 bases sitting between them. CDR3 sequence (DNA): TGTGCCAGCAGTGTTAGGGACTCGGTAGCCAAAAACATTCAGTACTTC. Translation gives CASSVRDSVAKNIQYF.